A selection of T cell receptor beta chains follows, all from one sample in a study of blood T cell repertoires in COVID-19. Here immunoSEQ multiplex PCR was the method, and the copy in TCRdb shows in-frame clones only, minus some. The sample contains roughly 200,000 clones, about 86% of which appear only once. Sequencing was carried out using PBMCs or T cells enriched from blood (not recorded which). The receptors here all came from a woman in her 30s who had been exposed to COVID-19. Each CDR3 is given with its conserved first and last residue. Fields, in order: D gene, V gene, clone size, J gene, CDR3 DNA, CDR3 protein. The D gene is left open where the match is weak. Not every row has a clone size; where given, it reads once, few, many or a size class.

TRBD2	TRBV9	NA	TRBJ2-2	TGTGCCAGCAGCGTAGAATCCAGCGGGGGGACCGGGGAGCTGTTTTTT	CASSVESSGGTGELFF
NA	TRBV18	NA	TRBJ2-7	TGTGCCAGCTCACCCGACCGTCAGGTCCCCGTCTACGAGCAGTACTTC	CASSPDRQVPVYEQYF
NA	TRBV10-2	NA	TRBJ1-2	TGCGCCAGCAGTGAGATCCAGGTTACAGTCTTC	CASSEIQVTVF
NA	TRBV10-3	NA	TRBJ1-2	TGTGCCATCAGTGAGTCGACAGAGGCCTATGGCTACACCTTC	CAISESTEAYGYTF
TRBD2	TRBV3-1/TRBV3-2	NA	TRBJ2-7	TGTGCCAGCACCCAGCGGGGAGGGTCCTACGAGCAGTACTTC	CASTQRGGSYEQYF
TRBD1	TRBV9	once	TRBJ1-2	TGTGCCAGCAGCCTAAGCAGAGGGGGCTTTAACTATGGCTACACCTTC	CASSLSRGGFNYGYTF
TRBD1	TRBV28	NA	TRBJ1-3	TGTGCCAGCAGTTTTTCGACAGGGTTGGTCGGTTCTGGAAACACCATATATTTT	CASSFSTGLVGSGNTIYF
TRBD1	TRBV19	NA	TRBJ2-7	TGTGCCAGTAACTCACGGGGGACAGGGGGCGATGAGCAGTACTTC	CASNSRGTGGDEQYF
NA	TRBV11-3	NA	TRBJ1-1	TGTGCCAGCAGCTTAGTCTTCCGCGCCGATGAAGCTTTCTTT	CASSLVFRADEAFF
NA	TRBV2	NA	TRBJ1-6	TGTGCCAGACAGACGAGCTATAATTCACCCCTCCACTTT	CARQTSYNSPLHF
NA	TRBV5-1	NA	TRBJ2-3	TGCGCCAGCACCCCGTCAGGACAGACCACAGATACGCAGTATTTT	CASTPSGQTTDTQYF
NA	TRBV5-1	NA	TRBJ1-4	TGCGCCAGCAGCCCCCCTTCGGGGGTTGCTAATGAAAAACTGTTTTTT	CASSPPSGVANEKLFF
TRBD1	TRBV19	NA	TRBJ1-5	TGTGCCAGTACCGGGACAGCCTTCGATCAGCCCCAGCATTTT	CASTGTAFDQPQHF
TRBD1	TRBV19	NA	TRBJ1-4	TGTGCCAGTAGAGCTGAGACAGGGGTAAATGAAAAACTGTTTTTT	CASRAETGVNEKLFF
TRBD1	TRBV10-3	NA	TRBJ2-7	TGTGCCACCGACCCGGGGACAGGGATAAACGAGCAGTACTTC	CATDPGTGINEQYF
TRBD1	TRBV27	few	TRBJ2-3	TGTGCCAGCAGTTTCAGAGGGGGACAGGGAACAATGGGTACAGATACGCAGTATTTT	CASSFRGGQGTMGTDTQYF
NA	TRBV24-1	NA	TRBJ2-5	TGTGCCACCAGGGGTGAAGGACCGGGGGAGACCCAGTACTTC	CATRGEGPGETQYF
NA	TRBV18	NA	TRBJ1-1	TGTGCCAGCTCGACAGGACTAGCGGGGACTGAAGCTTTCTTT	CASSTGLAGTEAFF
NA	TRBV2	NA	TRBJ1-1	TGTGCCAGCAGTGCCCCGAAGGGGGGGGCCTGGGGTGCCACTGAAGCTTTCTTT	CASSAPKGGAWGATEAFF
NA	TRBV2	NA	TRBJ2-7	TGTGCCAGCAAGCCGGACTTAACCTACGAGCAGTACTTC	CASKPDLTYEQYF
NA	TRBV10-3	NA	TRBJ2-3	TGTGCCATCAGTGAACCCGACTACCGCACAGATACGCAGTATTTT	CAISEPDYRTDTQYF
NA	TRBV5-1	NA	TRBJ1-5	TGCGCCAGCAGCTTCAGCGGGGGGAATTCTCAGCCCCAGCATTTT	CASSFSGGNSQPQHF
NA	TRBV2	NA	TRBJ1-1	TGTGCCAGCAGGGCAGGAGAAGCTTTCTTT	CASRAGEAFF
TRBD1	TRBV14	NA	TRBJ2-7	TGTGCCAGCAGCCCTGGGACAGGGGGCGAGCAGTACTTC	CASSPGTGGEQYF
NA	TRBV11-2	NA	TRBJ1-1	TGTGCCAGCAGCCCCAGAGCGGGGAGGACTGAAGCTTTCTTT	CASSPRAGRTEAFF
NA	TRBV27	NA	TRBJ1-1	TGTGCCAGCCATGATTGGGGAGACACTGAAGCTTTCTTT	CASHDWGDTEAFF
NA	TRBV3-1/TRBV3-2	NA	TRBJ1-3	TGTGCCAGCAGCCAAGATGGGAGAGGGGGAAACACCATATATTTT	CASSQDGRGGNTIYF
NA	TRBV9	NA	TRBJ1-4	TGTGCCAGCAGCGGGGAAGGGGGTTTTGAAAAACTGTTTTTT	CASSGEGGFEKLFF
NA	TRBV12-3/TRBV12-4	NA	TRBJ1-2	TGTGCCAGCGGTAGAGGTGTGGGCTACACCTTC	CASGRGVGYTF
TRBD1	TRBV29-1	few	TRBJ2-7	TGCAGCGTTCATATAAACAGGGGGCGCGAGTACGAGCAGTACTTC	CSVHINRGREYEQYF
TRBD1	TRBV5-6	NA	TRBJ1-3	TGTGCCAGCAGCGAGGGGACAGGTCGGCGTGGAAACACCATATATTTT	CASSEGTGRRGNTIYF
NA	TRBV27	NA	TRBJ1-5	TGTGCCAGCAGTTTAGGCAGGGAGGTTCATCAGCCCCAGCATTTT	CASSLGREVHQPQHF
NA	TRBV7-8	once	TRBJ2-7	TGTGCCAGCAGCTTAGTGGGCCCCGAGCAGTACTTC	CASSLVGPEQYF
TRBD2	TRBV10-3	once	TRBJ2-3	TGTGCCATCAGTGAGTCAAGGACTAGCCCTAGCACAGATACGCAGTATTTT	CAISESRTSPSTDTQYF
TRBD1	TRBV27	NA	TRBJ2-7	TGTGCCAGCAGTTCCGGGACAGGGGGCTACGAGCAGTACTTC	CASSSGTGGYEQYF
NA	TRBV4-1	NA	TRBJ1-3	TGCGCCAGCAGCCAGACACCGAGCTCTGGAAACACCATATATTTT	CASSQTPSSGNTIYF
TRBD1	TRBV28	NA	TRBJ2-7	TGTGCCAGCAGTTTAGCCGGACAGGGGGGCTACGAGCAGTACTTC	CASSLAGQGGYEQYF
TRBD2	TRBV5-6	NA	TRBJ2-1	TGTGCCAGCAGCTTGGTGGGTAGCGGGGGGGCCTTAGGGAGTGAGCAGTTCTTC	CASSLVGSGGALGSEQFF
TRBD1	TRBV25-1	NA	TRBJ2-2	TGTGCCAGCAGTGGACAGGGGGCCCTAGGCACCGGGGAGCTGTTTTTT	CASSGQGALGTGELFF
NA	TRBV5-8	NA	TRBJ2-3	TGTGCCAGCAGACTCTACACAGATACGCAGTATTTT	CASRLYTDTQYF
NA	TRBV14	NA	TRBJ2-7	TGTGCCAGCAGCCAGGCCCAGGGCTACGAGCAGTACTTC	CASSQAQGYEQYF
NA	TRBV11-2	NA	TRBJ1-5	TGTGCCAGCAGCCTACCGGGGTACAATCAGCCCCAGCATTTT	CASSLPGYNQPQHF
TRBD1	TRBV7-9	NA	TRBJ2-3	TGTGCCAGCAGCTTAAGGGGGCGAGGCACAGATACGCAGTATTTT	CASSLRGRGTDTQYF
TRBD1	TRBV3-1/TRBV3-2	NA	TRBJ1-2	TGTGCCAGCAGCTGGCAAACAGGGGGCGATGGCTACACCTTC	CASSWQTGGDGYTF
TRBD1	TRBV19	NA	TRBJ2-5	TGTGCCAGTAGTATCACCGGGACAGGAACAGAGACCCAGTACTTC	CASSITGTGTETQYF
NA	TRBV24-1	once	TRBJ2-2	TGTGCCACCAGTGATCCAGGTCCTAGGGGTGGGGAGCTGTTTTTT	CATSDPGPRGGELFF
NA	TRBV24-1	NA	TRBJ2-2	TGTGCCACCTCAGGGTATGGCACCGGGGAGCTGTTTTTT	CATSGYGTGELFF
NA	TRBV5-8	NA	TRBJ1-5	TGTGCCAGCAGCTTTCGGACGGGATCCTATCAGCCCCAGCATTTT	CASSFRTGSYQPQHF
NA	TRBV2	NA	TRBJ2-3	TGTGCCTGCCTCGGGGAGACAGATACGCAGTATTTT	CACLGETDTQYF
TRBD1	TRBV7-7	NA	TRBJ1-5	TGTGCTAGCACCCCCGGCAGGGGGCAGGAGCAGCCCCAGCATTTT	CASTPGRGQEQPQHF
NA	TRBV19	NA	TRBJ1-1	TGTGCCAGTAGTATTACGGGGAACACTGAAGCTTTCTTT	CASSITGNTEAFF